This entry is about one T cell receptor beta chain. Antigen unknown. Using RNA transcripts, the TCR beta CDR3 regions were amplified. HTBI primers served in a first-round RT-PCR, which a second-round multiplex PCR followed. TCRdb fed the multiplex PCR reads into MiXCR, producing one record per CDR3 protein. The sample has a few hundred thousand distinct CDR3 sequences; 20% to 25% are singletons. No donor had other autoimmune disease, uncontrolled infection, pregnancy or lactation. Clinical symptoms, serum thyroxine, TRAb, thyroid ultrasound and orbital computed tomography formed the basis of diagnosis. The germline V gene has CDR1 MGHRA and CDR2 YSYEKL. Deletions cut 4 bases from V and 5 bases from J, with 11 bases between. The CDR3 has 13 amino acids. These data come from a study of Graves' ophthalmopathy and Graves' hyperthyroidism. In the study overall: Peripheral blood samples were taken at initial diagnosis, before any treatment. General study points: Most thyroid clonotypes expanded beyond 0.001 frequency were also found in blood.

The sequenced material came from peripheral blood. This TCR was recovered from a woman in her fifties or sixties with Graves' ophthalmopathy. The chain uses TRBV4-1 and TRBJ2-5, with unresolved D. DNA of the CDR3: TGCGCCAGCAGCCGGCTACCTTCTGAGACCCAGTACTTC. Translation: CASSRLPSETQYF.